This is a list of T cell receptor beta chains from one sample in a study of cytotoxic CD8 clonotypes in ibrutinib-treated CLL. Repertoires were generated with immunoSEQ multiplex PCR, while TCRdb's copy carries only in-frame clones and drops some. The repertoire holds around 200,000 clones, approximately 70% seen once, with 5.5% to 6% in the top ten. The sample here was PBMCs, taken after 12 months of ibrutinib treatment. The receptors here all came from a human donor with chronic lymphocytic leukemia. The CDR3 runs from the conserved cysteine through the conserved F or W. Fields, in order: V gene, CDR3 protein.

v_call: TRBV7-2
cdr3_aa: CASSLGTGFNTF

v_call: TRBV4-1
cdr3_aa: CASSQGILGTEAFF

v_call: TRBV19
cdr3_aa: CASSQTGRNGYTF

v_call: TRBV2
cdr3_aa: CASSPGFLYEQYF

v_call: TRBV2
cdr3_aa: CASARDGAGNTIYF

v_call: TRBV7-2
cdr3_aa: CASSPRTGFIEQYF

v_call: TRBV27
cdr3_aa: CASSLSRPEFPYNSPLHF

v_call: TRBV28
cdr3_aa: CASSPGGFSYEQYF

v_call: TRBV2
cdr3_aa: CASDKRGDEAFF

v_call: TRBV5-4
cdr3_aa: CASSLDRRDNSPLHF

v_call: TRBV27
cdr3_aa: CASSFQGDYNEKLFF

v_call: TRBV4-2
cdr3_aa: CASRLTPGQGGQPQHF

v_call: TRBV2
cdr3_aa: CASSAGYNSPLHF

v_call: TRBV11-2
cdr3_aa: CASSPLRLSSYNEQFF

v_call: TRBV6-6
cdr3_aa: CASSHSGREQPQHF

v_call: TRBV6-6
cdr3_aa: CASSYGTSSYEQYF

v_call: TRBV28
cdr3_aa: CASSSPGTATYGYTF

v_call: TRBV7-2
cdr3_aa: CASSFWENTEAFF

v_call: TRBV7-3
cdr3_aa: CASSLDMNTEAFF

v_call: TRBV30
cdr3_aa: CAWGRRDLSNQPQHF

v_call: TRBV23-1
cdr3_aa: CASRGRLGYTF

v_call: TRBV9
cdr3_aa: CASSPLGQFYEQYF

v_call: TRBV11-2
cdr3_aa: CASSGPGRNYEQYF

v_call: TRBV7-2
cdr3_aa: CAKLHRGGYTF

v_call: TRBV6-5
cdr3_aa: CASTRTGVNYGYTF

v_call: TRBV9
cdr3_aa: CASSVAQGGGEKLFF

v_call: TRBV4-1
cdr3_aa: CASSQVGRIGHEQYF

v_call: TRBV6-1
cdr3_aa: CASRVGQGSVPEAFF

v_call: TRBV5-1
cdr3_aa: CASSATGGWAEAFF

v_call: TRBV30
cdr3_aa: CAWSVRQGYGYTF

v_call: TRBV29-1
cdr3_aa: CSVLKGTLDYGYTF

v_call: TRBV2
cdr3_aa: CASMGQGDRETQYF

v_call: TRBV9
cdr3_aa: CASSPRAQGNSEAFF

v_call: TRBV30
cdr3_aa: CAWSGDRNEKLFF

v_call: TRBV7-2
cdr3_aa: CASRAGYSYEQYF

v_call: TRBV4-1
cdr3_aa: CASSQLLTGTNEKLFF

v_call: TRBV6-5
cdr3_aa: CASTERVNYGYTF

v_call: TRBV5-1
cdr3_aa: CASSLGRGRYSYEQYF

v_call: TRBV5-1
cdr3_aa: CASSPTANYGYTF

v_call: TRBV5-4
cdr3_aa: CASSPGGGRSSYNEQFF

v_call: TRBV28
cdr3_aa: CASGPGQIKNQPQHF

v_call: TRBV19
cdr3_aa: CASKEQNTEAFF

v_call: TRBV2
cdr3_aa: CASSEEAIGNTIYF

v_call: TRBV9
cdr3_aa: CASARENTGELFF

v_call: TRBV18
cdr3_aa: CASRDSMNTEAFF

v_call: TRBV19
cdr3_aa: CASSPDREKPQHF